Below are 11 T cell receptor beta chains sequenced from a single sample in a study of T cell responses to AZD1222 COVID-19 vaccine. Produced via immunoSEQ multiplex PCR; TCRdb's table is partial and in-frame only. The repertoire holds roughly 110,000 clones, with 90% as singletons. The source material was peripheral blood, sampled 28 days after the second AZD1222 dose. The receptors were gathered from an adult who received the AZD1222 COVID-19 vaccine.

This clone was picked up one time. The DNA of the CDR3 is TGTGCCAGCAGTGAACAGAGCTCTGGAAACACCATATATTTT. It codes for CASSEQSSGNTIYF. The gene calls are TRBV2 and TRBJ1-3; no clear D gene. The length of the CDR3 is 14 residues. CDR1 and CDR2 from the germline V gene are SNHLY and FYNNEI. Trimming stripped 2 bases from V and 0 bases from J, with 5 bases between.

This chain connects TRBV6-4 to TRBJ1-6; 7 nucleotides align to TRBD1. The germline V gene has CDR1 MRHNA and CDR2 SNTAGT. V was pared by 5 bases and J by 10 bases, with 14 bases of the junction left unmatched. This CDR3 contains 16 residues. The CDR3: CASSTPRYRGGSPLHF. CDR3 nucleotide sequence: TGTGCCAGCAGTACACCCCGATACAGGGGTGGGTCACCCCTCCACTTT.

This clone was counted a single time. The chain employs TRBV12-3 or TRBV12-4 and TRBJ1-1, with D uncertain. This CDR3 region has 12 residues. Trimming stripped 6 bases from V and 7 bases from J, with 12 bases between. The CDR3 protein is CASSPLSGEAFF. CDR3 nucleotide sequence: TGTGCCAGCAGCCCCCTCTCTGGTGAAGCTTTCTTT.

This clone has only a few counts. The chain is built from TRBV4-3 and TRBJ2-1, with 9 positions matching TRBD2. This CDR3 is built from 16 residues. Per germline, CDR1 LGHNA and CDR2 YSLEER. Unmatched junction bases numbered 3, after V lost 3 bases and J lost 0 bases. CDR3 residues: CASSQAGGSSYNEQFF. As DNA, the CDR3 is TGCGCCAGCAGCCAGGCGGGGGGGAGCTCCTACAATGAGCAGTTCTTC.

The gene calls are TRBV5-1 and TRBJ1-5; a possible D gene is TRBD1 (6 bases). V was shortened by 0 bases and J by 4 bases, with 11 bases between the two germline ends. Germline loops: CDR1 SGHRS, CDR2 YFSETQ. This CDR3 spans 15 amino acids. The chain's CDR3 is CASSLAGQTNQPQHF. The DNA of the CDR3 is TGCGCCAGCAGCTTGGCCGGACAGACTAATCAGCCCCAGCATTTT.

This chain joins TRBV11-2 and TRBJ2-5; 8 bases map to TRBD1. Losses at the gene ends were 2 bases for V and 5 bases for J; bases not matched to a gene: 10. This CDR3 is built from 16 residues. CDR1 SGHAT and CDR2 FQNNGV come from the germline V gene. CDR3: CASSLPTQGDLETQYF. The CDR3 DNA is TGTGCCAGCAGCTTACCAACACAGGGGGATTTGGAGACCCAGTACTTC.

This clone has a single count. The genes are TRBV10-3 and TRBJ2-7; no clear D gene. Trimming removed 4 bases from V and 3 bases from J, with 10 bases in between. Germline CDR1 reads ENHRY; CDR2 reads SYGVKD. This CDR3 is 13 amino acids long. CDR3 in amino acids: CAISVGENYEQYF. The CDR3 nucleotides are TGTGCCATCAGTGTGGGTGAGAACTACGAGCAGTACTTC.

The V gene is TRBV29-1, the J gene TRBJ1-1; D gene uncertain. The CDR3 loop spans 14 amino acids. V lost 1 base and J lost 2, with 11 bases in between. CDR1 and CDR2 (germline): SQVTM, ANQGSEA. Here the CDR3 DNA reads TGCAGCGTTGAAGGGTTGAGCAGCAACACTGAAGCTTTCTTT. Protein sequence: CSVEGLSSNTEAFF.

The chain employs TRBV6-2 or TRBV6-3 and TRBJ2-7; 10 bases are a match to TRBD2. V was pared by 0 bases and J by 6 bases, with 11 bases of the junction left unmatched. The germline V gene has CDR1 MNHEY and CDR2 SVGEGT. This CDR3 comprises 17 residues. The DNA of the CDR3 is TGTGCCAGCAGTTACTCGAAGCTAGCGGGGGTTCAGGCCGAGCAGTACTTC. It translates to CASSYSKLAGVQAEQYF.

The chain employs TRBV7-9 and TRBJ1-6; 9 bases line up with TRBD1. The V gene end was trimmed by 7 bases and the J gene end by 8 bases; junction bases not matched to a gene: 9. This CDR3 contains 15 residues. The germline gives CDR1 SEHNR, CDR2 FQNEAQ (reference sequence). CDR3 nucleotide sequence: TGTGCCAGCACCCAGATAACAGGGGGCGATTCACCCCTCCACTTT. The encoded protein is CASTQITGGDSPLHF.

The chain has TRBV7-3 and TRBJ2-7; TRBD1 might be the D (6 bases). The CDR3 covers 13 residues. Trimming stripped 1 base from V and 7 bases from J, with 11 bases between. Germline V CDR1 and CDR2: SGHTA, FQGTGA. The CDR3: CASSLILDSEQYF. The DNA of the CDR3 is TGTGCCAGCAGCTTAATCTTGGACAGTGAGCAGTACTTC. Drawing the rest from reference TRBV7-3 and TRBJ2-7, the complete variable domain is GAGVSQTPSNKVTEKGKYVELRCDPISGHTALYWYRQSLGQGPEFLIYFQGTGAADDSGLPNDRFFAVRPEGSVSTLKIQRTERGDSAVYLCASSLILDSEQYFGPGTRLTVT.